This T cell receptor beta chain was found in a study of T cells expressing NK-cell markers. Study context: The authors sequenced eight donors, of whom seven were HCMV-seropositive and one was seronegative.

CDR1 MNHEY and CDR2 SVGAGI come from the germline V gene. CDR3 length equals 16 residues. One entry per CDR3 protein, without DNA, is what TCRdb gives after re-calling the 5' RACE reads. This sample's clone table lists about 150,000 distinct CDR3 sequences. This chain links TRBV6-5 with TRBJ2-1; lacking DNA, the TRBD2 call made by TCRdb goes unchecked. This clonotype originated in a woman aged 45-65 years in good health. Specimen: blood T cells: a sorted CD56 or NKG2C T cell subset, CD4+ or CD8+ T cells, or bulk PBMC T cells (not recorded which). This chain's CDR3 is CASNEGLAGVIDEQFF.